This TCR beta chain was found in a study of blood T cells in healthy people across ages. Next came a second PCR, run for about 7 to 12 cycles, which used a sample-barcoded 5' primer along with a J-beta primer mix. The authors tagged each cDNA molecule using a template-switch adaptor with 12 random nucleotides. From the 5' RACE reads, TCRdb called clonotypes with MiXCR, one entry per CDR3 protein. Among 1.8 million or so distinct CDR3 sequences, 39% were seen once, and the ten largest hold under 30%. Overall study findings and caveats: Higher diversity and more naive CD4+ cells were features of long-lived donors, compared to aged donors. Expanded clonotype shifts may have been confounded, as the donors had an unknown CMV status. Estimated diversity, derived from one million T cells, was regarded as an underestimate.

This clonotype showed up just a few times. Its antigen is undetermined. In germline, CDR1 is LGHNA, CDR2 YSLEER. This CDR3 has 13 residues. The V gene lost 1 base and the J gene lost 4 bases, with 7 bases spanning the gap. Sequenced: blood. This receptor was obtained from a human donor in good health. The genes are TRBV4-3 and TRBJ1-2; maybe TRBD1 (5 bases). CDR3 DNA: TGCGCCAGCAGCCAAGCCAGGGTCTATGGCTACACCTTC. It codes for CASSQARVYGYTF.